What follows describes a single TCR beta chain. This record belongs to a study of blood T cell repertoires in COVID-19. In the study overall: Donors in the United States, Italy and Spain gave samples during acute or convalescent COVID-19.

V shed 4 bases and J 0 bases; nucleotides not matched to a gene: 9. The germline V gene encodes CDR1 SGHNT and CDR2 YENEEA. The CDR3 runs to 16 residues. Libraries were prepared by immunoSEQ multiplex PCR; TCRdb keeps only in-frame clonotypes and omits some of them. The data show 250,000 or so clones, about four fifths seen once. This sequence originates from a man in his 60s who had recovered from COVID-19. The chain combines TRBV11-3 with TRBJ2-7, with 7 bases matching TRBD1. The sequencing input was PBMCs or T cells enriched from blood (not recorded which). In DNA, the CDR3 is TGTGCCAGCAGCTCAAGATTGACAGGGCACTCCTACGAGCAGTACTTC. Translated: CASSSRLTGHSYEQYF.